The 20 T cell receptor beta chains below all came from one sample that was sequenced in a study of T cell responses to AZD1222 COVID-19 vaccine. The table came from immunoSEQ multiplex PCR; TCRdb's copy has only in-frame clones and leaves some out. The data hold around 88,000 clones, with roughly 90% observed a single time. The sequences come from peripheral blood, collected on day 0 of MenACWY control vaccination. The receptor source for this set is an adult in good health.

The chain carries TRBV6-5 and TRBJ1-6; D perhaps matches TRBD1 (5 bases). Germline CDR1 is MNHEY and CDR2 is SVGAGI. V was trimmed by 4 bases and J by 7 bases, leaving 17 bases between them. There are 16 residues in the CDR3. CDR3 in DNA: TGTGCCAGCAGTTGGGCTTCAGTAAAGGGGAATTCACCCCTCCACTTT. Its protein is CASSWASVKGNSPLHF.

Only one count was recorded for this clone. The J gene is TRBJ1-1, the V gene TRBV30; 8 bases fit TRBD1. The V and J ends lost 5 bases and 4 bases, in that order; junction bases with no gene match: 6. Germline values: CDR1 GTSNPN, CDR2 SVGIG (reference sequence). The CDR3 consists of 13 residues. The chain's CDR3 is CAWGTGSSTEAFF. DNA of the CDR3: TGTGCCTGGGGGACAGGATCGTCCACTGAAGCTTTCTTT.

The V and J genes are TRBV19 and TRBJ1-5, with 7 nucleotides matching TRBD1. Germline-derived CDR1 and CDR2 are LNHDA and SQIVND (reference sequence). The CDR3 covers 14 residues. With V trimmed by 5 bases and J by 1 base, 2 bases remained unmatched. CDR3 nucleotides: TGTGCCAGTAGTTGGGGACAGAGCAATCAGCCCCAGCATTTT. Its protein is CASSWGQSNQPQHF.

This chain links TRBV11-3 with TRBJ2-1, with D possibly called TRBD1 or TRBD2 (5 bases each). The germline V and J ends were trimmed by 4 bases and 4 bases, with 11 bases remaining between them. The CDR3 extends over 14 amino acids. Looked up from germline, CDR1 is SGHNT and CDR2 is YENEEA. The CDR3 loop reads CASSWTTGYNEQFF. CDR3 sequence (DNA): TGTGCCAGCAGCTGGACAACGGGGTACAATGAGCAGTTCTTC.

This sequence joins TRBV6-4 and TRBJ1-5, with 7 bases fitting TRBD1. This CDR3 comprises 15 residues. Trimming at V came to 4 bases and at J to 2 bases, leaving 5 bases not matched to a gene. The germline gives CDR1 MRHNA, CDR2 SNTAGT. DNA of the CDR3: TGTGCCAGCAGTGTCACAGGGGAAGGCAATCAGCCCCAGCATTTT. Its translation is CASSVTGEGNQPQHF.

V usage is TRBV18 and J usage is TRBJ1-1; no reliable D call. The CDR3 has 12 amino acids. Germline loops: CDR1 KGHSH, CDR2 LQKENI. V lost 4 bases, J lost 1 base, and 4 bases lay in between. The CDR3 nucleotides read TGTGCCAGCTCACAGGGGAACACTGAAGCTTTCTTT. This codes for CASSQGNTEAFF.

The chain carries TRBV6-1 and TRBJ1-1; D is possibly TRBD1 (6 bases). The CDR3 totals 17 residues. Germline V gene lookup returns CDR1 MNHNS and CDR2 SASEGT. Trimming removed 3 bases from V and 4 bases from J, with 21 bases in between. CDR3 loop: CASSDTSTGPIPTEAFF. CDR3 sequence (DNA): TGTGCCAGCAGTGACACGTCGACAGGCCCTATCCCCACTGAAGCTTTCTTT.

The chain recombines TRBV7-3 with TRBJ2-1; 12 bases are shared with TRBD2. Unmatched junction bases numbered 8, after V lost 4 bases and J lost 10 bases. This CDR3 has 15 residues. Germline V CDR1 and CDR2: SGHTA, FQGTGA. CDR3 bases: TGTGCCAGCAGCTCTAGACTAGCGGGGGTGAACGAGCAGTTCTTC. Protein product: CASSSRLAGVNEQFF.

The chain links TRBV4-2 to TRBJ1-2; tentative D call: TRBD1 (5 bases). Trimming stripped 4 bases from V and 5 bases from J, with 14 bases between. The CDR3 sequence is 14 residues long. Germline V CDR1 and CDR2: LGHNA, YNFKEQ. CDR3 sequence reads: CASSLLGTSYGYTF. In DNA, the CDR3 is TGTGCCAGCAGCCTACTCGGGACTAGTTATGGCTACACCTTC.

The chain has TRBV6-5 and TRBJ2-7; D perhaps matches TRBD2 (5 bases). CDR1 and CDR2 (germline): MNHEY, SVGAGI. The CDR3 sequence is 16 residues long. The V end lost 0 bases, the J end lost 7 bases, and 19 bases lay between the germline ends. CDR3 in amino acids: CASSYSLSGSLREQYF. CDR3 sequence (DNA): TGTGCCAGCAGTTACTCATTGAGCGGAAGCCTTCGGGAGCAGTACTTC.

The gene calls are TRBV11-2 and TRBJ2-7, with TRBD2 matching over 11 bases. With V trimmed by 7 bases and J by 4 bases, 9 bases remained unmatched. The CDR3 runs to 15 residues. CDR1 is SGHAT and CDR2 is FQNNGV in the germline V gene. CDR3 region: CASTLYSGGAYEQYF. CDR3 bases: TGTGCCAGCACCCTATATAGCGGGGGGGCGTACGAGCAGTACTTC.

This clone was observed a few times. For the CDR3, the DNA is TGTGCCAGCCGGCTAGCGGGGGAACAAGAGACCCAGTACTTC. Protein: CASRLAGEQETQYF. The V call is TRBV27, the J call TRBJ2-5; 10 bases line up with TRBD2. The CDR3 spans 14 residues. With 8 bases clipped from V and 2 bases from J, the junction kept 5 bases outside the gene matches. CDR1 and CDR2 from the germline V gene are MNHEY and SMNVEV (reference sequence).

The chain is built from TRBV6-7 and TRBJ2-3, with TRBD1 identical over 9 bases. TRBV6-7 is marked as an open reading frame, function uncertain. Trimming at V came to 2 bases and at J to 1 base, leaving 1 base not matched to a gene. This CDR3 is 15 amino acids long. The CDR3 region has the DNA TGTGCCAGCAGTTACGGGACAGGGTGCACAGATACGCAGTATTTT. Amino acids: CASSYGTGCTDTQYF.

This chain uses TRBV7-8 with TRBJ1-1, with D perhaps matching TRBD1 (6 bases). CDR3 length equals 15 residues. Trimming cost V 2 bases and J 0 bases, with 10 bases left between them. The V gene's germline CDR1 is SGHVS and CDR2 FQNEAQ. CDR3 coding DNA: TGTGCCAGCAGCTTATTGGGGGCACTGAACACTGAAGCTTTCTTT. Its translation: CASSLLGALNTEAFF.

This rearrangement joins TRBV7-9 to TRBJ1-2; 11 bases align to TRBD1. Per the germline V gene, CDR1 is SEHNR and CDR2 is FQNEAQ (reference sequence). The CDR3 is 14 amino acids. The J segment lost 4 bases and the V segment lost 5 bases, leaving 3 bases of the junction unmatched. The CDR3 here is CASSPGTGGYGYTF. The CDR3 DNA reads TGTGCCAGCAGCCCAGGGACAGGGGGCTATGGCTACACCTTC.

The rearrangement links TRBV19 to TRBJ1-1, with unresolved D. V lost 0 bases to trimming and J lost 7 bases, with 18 bases between them. In germline, CDR1 is LNHDA, CDR2 SQIVND (reference sequence). This CDR3 has 16 amino acids. The CDR3 coding sequence is TGTGCCAGTAGTATAGATCCGGGTCGGACTTCCAATGAAGCTTTCTTT. It translates to CASSIDPGRTSNEAFF.

The V gene is TRBV24-1, the J gene TRBJ2-1; 8 bases agree with TRBD2. Germline trimming cut 3 bases from V and 4 bases from J; bases unmatched to any gene: 13. CDR3 length: 18 amino acids. The germline CDR1 and CDR2 sequences are KGHDR and SFDVKD. The CDR3 DNA sequence: TGTGCCACCAGTGATCCCGCCTTGCGGGGGGCAAGATACAATGAGCAGTTCTTC. Protein: CATSDPALRGARYNEQFF.

This clone turned up a few times. The V and J genes are TRBV3-1 (or the pseudogene TRBV3-2) and TRBJ2-7, with 11 bases identical to TRBD2. Germline CDR1 reads LGHDT; CDR2 reads YNNKEL (reference sequence). Trimming at V came to 4 bases and at J to 0 bases, leaving 2 bases not matched to a gene. The CDR3 is 15 residues long. CDR3 loop: CASSPSGGLSYEQYF. The CDR3 DNA reads as TGTGCCAGCAGCCCTAGCGGGGGGCTCTCCTACGAGCAGTACTTC.

The rearrangement uses TRBV6-2 or TRBV6-3 and TRBJ2-3; no clear D. V lost 5 bases and J 3 bases, leaving 6 bases between the germline ends. The CDR3 is 12 amino acids. The germline gives CDR1 MNHEY, CDR2 SVGEGT. Here the CDR3 reads CASSPETDTQYF. The CDR3 DNA reads as TGTGCCAGCAGTCCCGAGACAGATACGCAGTATTTT.

The chain links TRBV4-1 to TRBJ2-3, with 8 bases matching TRBD1. Losses at the gene ends were 4 bases for V and 4 bases for J; bases not matched to a gene: 13. The CDR3 covers 17 residues. Germline CDR1 MGHRA, CDR2 YSYEKL. The chain's CDR3 is CASSLNRDRTFSDTQYF. DNA for the CDR3: TGCGCCAGCAGCCTTAACCGGGACAGGACTTTCTCAGATACGCAGTATTTT.